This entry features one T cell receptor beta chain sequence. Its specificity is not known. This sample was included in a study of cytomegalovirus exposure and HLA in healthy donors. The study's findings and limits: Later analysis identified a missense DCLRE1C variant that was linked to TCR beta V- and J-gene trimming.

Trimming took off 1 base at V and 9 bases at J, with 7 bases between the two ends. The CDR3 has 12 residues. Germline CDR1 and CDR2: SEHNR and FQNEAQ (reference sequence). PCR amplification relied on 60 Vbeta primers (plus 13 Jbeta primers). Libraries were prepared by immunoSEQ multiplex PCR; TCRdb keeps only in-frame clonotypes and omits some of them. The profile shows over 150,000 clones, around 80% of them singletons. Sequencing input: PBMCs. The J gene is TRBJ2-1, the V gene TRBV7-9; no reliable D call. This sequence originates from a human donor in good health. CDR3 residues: CASSLGHAEQFF. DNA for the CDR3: TGTGCCAGCAGCTTAGGACACGCTGAGCAGTTCTTC.